The 4 T cell receptor beta chains in this list originate from one sample, sequenced in a study of PD-1 blockade in mismatch repair-deficient tumors. This table comes from immunoSEQ multiplex PCR, and its TCRdb copy is limited to in-frame clones, with some not included. The table has more than 95,000 clones, around 86% seen once. This material consisted of peripheral blood, taken 44 weeks after starting pembrolizumab. The receptors derive from an adult with mismatch repair-deficient cancer.

J is TRBJ2-7 and V is TRBV15; 8 nucleotides match TRBD1. CDR3 length: 14 amino acids. Germline-derived CDR1 and CDR2 are LNHNV and YYDKDF (reference sequence). Trimming removed 5 bases from V and 5 bases from J; junction bases left unmatched: 8. The DNA for the CDR3 is TGTGCCACCAGCGAGAGGGCGACAGGGGACGAGCAGTACTTC. Amino acid sequence: CATSERATGDEQYF.

This clone was found once. The V and J genes are TRBV4-1 and TRBJ1-5; D gene ambiguous. Germline V gives CDR1 MGHRA, CDR2 YSYEKL. The germline V and J ends were trimmed by 0 bases and 0 bases, with 18 bases remaining between them. CDR3 length: 19 residues. CDR3 nucleotide sequence: TGCGCCAGCAGCCAAGATGTCCCCCCCAGGATATATAGCAATCAGCCCCAGCATTTT. Translated: CASSQDVPPRIYSNQPQHF.

The chain combines TRBV6-4 with TRBJ2-1; 10 bases align to TRBD2. The germline V gene encodes CDR1 MRHNA and CDR2 SNTAGT. Losses at the gene ends were 1 base for V and 7 bases for J; bases not matched to a gene: 7. The CDR3 is made up of 16 amino acids. The CDR3 region has the DNA TGTGCCAGCAGTGACTTGCCTAGCGGGAGACATAATGAGCAGTTCTTC. The encoded protein is CASSDLPSGRHNEQFF.

The chain joins TRBV5-5 to TRBJ1-4; perhaps TRBD1 as D (6 bases). The CDR3 has 16 residues. Germline V gives CDR1 SGHKS, CDR2 YYEKEE (reference sequence). V shed 4 bases and J shed 7 bases, with 20 bases lying between them. The CDR3 DNA reads TGTGCCAGCAGCGCCACAGGGAATTGGTTAGTTGAAAAACTGTTTTTT. Translated: CASSATGNWLVEKLFF.